The rows below give T cell receptor beta chains drawn from one sample of a study of immune cell composition in non-small cell lung cancer. Libraries were prepared by immunoSEQ multiplex PCR; TCRdb keeps only in-frame clonotypes and omits some of them. The data contain roughly 900 clones, about 82% of them singletons. The sequenced sample was lung tumor tissue. These receptors all stem from a human donor with non-small cell lung cancer. Each CDR3 is given with its conserved first and last residue.

j_gene: TRBJ1-1; v_gene: TRBV5-4; CDR3aa: CASSLPGRRNTEAFF
j_gene: TRBJ1-2; v_gene: TRBV28; CDR3aa: CASSLPPNYGYTF
j_gene: TRBJ2-1; v_gene: TRBV7-2; CDR3aa: CASSKGQSSYNEQFF
j_gene: TRBJ1-1; v_gene: TRBV5-6; CDR3aa: CASSLSRLIGRNPGAFF
j_gene: TRBJ1-1; v_gene: TRBV28; CDR3aa: CASSFQGGTEAFF
j_gene: TRBJ2-5; v_gene: TRBV7-9; CDR3aa: CASSLNRVGQETQYF
j_gene: TRBJ1-1; v_gene: TRBV5-4; CDR3aa: CASSRRQGAKSNTEAFF
j_gene: TRBJ1-5; v_gene: TRBV7-2; CDR3aa: CASSLGGDRRNQPQHF
j_gene: TRBJ1-1; v_gene: TRBV5-1; CDR3aa: CASSSIARTGTEAFF
j_gene: TRBJ1-2; v_gene: TRBV4-3; CDR3aa: CASSQDRAARGDGYTF
j_gene: TRBJ1-5; v_gene: TRBV4-2; CDR3aa: CASSQDGDSIHQPQHF
j_gene: TRBJ2-7; v_gene: TRBV2; CDR3aa: CASRAGQGAYEQYF
j_gene: TRBJ2-7; v_gene: TRBV5-4; CDR3aa: CASSKQTGGKMSYEQYF
j_gene: TRBJ1-3; v_gene: TRBV28; CDR3aa: CASSFINSGNTIYF
j_gene: TRBJ2-2; v_gene: TRBV19; CDR3aa: CASSNPNTGELFF
j_gene: TRBJ2-1; v_gene: TRBV9; CDR3aa: CASSPSGGAEYNEQFF
j_gene: TRBJ1-2; v_gene: TRBV4-3; CDR3aa: CASSPTRDYGYTF
j_gene: TRBJ1-1; v_gene: TRBV5-1; CDR3aa: CASSLARAPNEAFF
j_gene: TRBJ2-5; v_gene: TRBV11-2; CDR3aa: CASSLVRRAWGETQYF
j_gene: TRBJ2-1; v_gene: TRBV9; CDR3aa: CASSVGDSGGFAEQFF
j_gene: TRBJ2-2; v_gene: TRBV11-1; CDR3aa: CASGDSGELFF
j_gene: TRBJ2-5; v_gene: TRBV7-8; CDR3aa: CASSLVGETQYF
j_gene: TRBJ2-7; v_gene: TRBV7-9; CDR3aa: CASSLLVGASSYEQYF
j_gene: TRBJ2-3; v_gene: TRBV5-1; CDR3aa: CASSLEGDTDTQYF
j_gene: TRBJ2-3; v_gene: TRBV7-2; CDR3aa: CASSLRGSTGDTQYF
j_gene: TRBJ2-7; v_gene: TRBV7-2; CDR3aa: CASSLASRTYEQYF
j_gene: TRBJ1-6; v_gene: TRBV18; CDR3aa: CASSPGGPSPLHF
j_gene: TRBJ2-2; v_gene: TRBV19; CDR3aa: CASSPRTNTGELFF